This TCR beta chain was recorded in a study of T cell responses to AZD1222 COVID-19 vaccine. Looking at the study overall: Pooled in the analysis were second doses at about 4 or about 12 weeks. Study observations and caveats: None of the repertoires were sampled until the peak T cell response had passed. White British ancestry dominated among donors, who included more females, and clonal diversity was possibly underestimated.

Here immunoSEQ multiplex PCR was the method, and the copy in TCRdb shows in-frame clones only, minus some. The sample holds approximately 140,000 clones, about 92% seen once. J was trimmed by 6 bases and V by 8 bases; bases with no gene match: 10. This CDR3 spans 14 amino acids. CDR1 is SGHTA, CDR2 FQGTGA, per germline. With regard to this clone: Its antigen is still unknown.

This chain uses TRBV7-3 with TRBJ2-1; 7 bases map to TRBD2. The clonotype comes from an adult in good health. Sequences were derived from peripheral blood, sampled on day 0 of AZD1222 vaccination. CDR3 nucleotides: TGTGCCAGCTCTCTCGCGGGAGTATCCAATGAGCAGTTCTTC. It translates to CASSLAGVSNEQFF.